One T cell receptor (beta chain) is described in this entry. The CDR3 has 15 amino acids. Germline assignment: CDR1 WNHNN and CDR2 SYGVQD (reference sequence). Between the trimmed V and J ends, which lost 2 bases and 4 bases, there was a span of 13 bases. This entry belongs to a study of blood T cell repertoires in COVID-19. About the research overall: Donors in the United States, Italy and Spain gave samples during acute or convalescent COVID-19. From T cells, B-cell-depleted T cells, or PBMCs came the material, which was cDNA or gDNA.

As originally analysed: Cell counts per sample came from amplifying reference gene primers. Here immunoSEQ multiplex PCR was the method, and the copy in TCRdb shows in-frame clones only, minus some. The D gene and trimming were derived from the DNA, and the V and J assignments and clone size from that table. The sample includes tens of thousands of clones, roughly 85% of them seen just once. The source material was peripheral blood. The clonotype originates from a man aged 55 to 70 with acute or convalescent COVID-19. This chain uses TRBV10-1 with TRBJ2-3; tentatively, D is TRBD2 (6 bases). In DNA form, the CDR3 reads TGCGCCAGCAGTGAGGGAGGGTTTGGAGCAGATACGCAGTATTTT. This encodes CASSEGGFGADTQYF.